These 21 T cell receptor beta chains were sequenced from one sample in a study of blood T cell repertoires in COVID-19. TCRdb's copy holds only in-frame clones and misses some; the assay was immunoSEQ multiplex PCR. This sample yields some 350,000 clones, of which around 87% are seen a single time; under 5.5% belongs to the top ten. Sequenced input: PBMCs or T cells enriched from blood (not recorded which). Receptors were obtained from a woman younger than 45 who had recovered from COVID-19.

The chain carries TRBV7-6 and TRBJ1-4; D is undetermined. The CDR3 sequence is 17 residues long. Germline V gene lookup returns CDR1 SGHVS and CDR2 FNYEAQ. V lost 1 base and J lost 2, with 14 bases in between. The CDR3 region is CASSLVDGLSTNEKLFF. The CDR3 DNA follows: TGTGCCAGCAGCTTAGTTGACGGACTCTCGACTAATGAAAAACTGTTTTTT.

The chain has TRBV7-6 and TRBJ1-4; tentative D call: TRBD1 (6 bases). The V end lost 1 base, the J end lost 3 bases, and 15 bases lay between the germline ends. The CDR3 sequence is 17 residues long. Per the germline V gene, CDR1 is SGHVS and CDR2 is FNYEAQ. CDR3: CASSLGTEEPSNEKLFF. DNA for the CDR3: TGTGCCAGCAGCTTAGGGACAGAAGAACCCTCTAATGAAAAACTGTTTTTT.

This sequence joins TRBV5-6 and TRBJ2-7, with a tentative D call TRBD1 (6 bases). The germline V gene encodes CDR1 SGHDT and CDR2 YYEEEE. V lost 1 base, J lost 5 bases, and 13 bases lay in between. The CDR3 is made up of 14 amino acids. The CDR3 protein is CASSLRAGVNEQYF. The CDR3 nucleotides read TGTGCCAGCAGCTTGAGGGCAGGGGTAAACGAGCAGTACTTC.

This clone showed up just a few times. CDR3 coding DNA: TGTGCCAGCAGTGCCACCGGGACAGGACTCTATGGCTACACCTTC. This sequence encodes CASSATGTGLYGYTF. The chain has TRBV6-4 and TRBJ1-2; TRBD1 matches 8 bases. The ends lost 4 bases at V and 4 bases at J; junction bases unmatched: 8. Per the germline V gene, CDR1 is MRHNA and CDR2 is SNTAGT. This CDR3 spans 15 amino acids.

V gene TRBV7-2 combines with J gene TRBJ1-5; no reliable D call. This CDR3 has 15 residues. Germline V gene sequence: CDR1 SGHTA, CDR2 FQGNSA. Trimming left V 5 bases short and J 1 base short, with 12 bases between. The DNA for the CDR3 is TGTGCCAGCAGCCCCGGGAGGAGCAGCAATCAGCCCCAGCATTTT. This sequence encodes CASSPGRSSNQPQHF.

The rearrangement joins TRBV18 to TRBJ2-1, with 10 positions matching TRBD1. There are 15 residues in the CDR3. The germline V gene has CDR1 KGHSH and CDR2 LQKENI. V was clipped by 6 bases and J by 5 bases; unmatched bases: 7. This CDR3 is CASSQGQGWDNEQFF. CDR3 DNA sequence: TGTGCCAGCTCCCAGGGACAGGGGTGGGACAATGAGCAGTTCTTC.

V is TRBV5-1 and J is TRBJ2-5; 8 bases align to TRBD1. The J segment lost 5 bases and the V segment lost 3 bases, leaving 6 bases of the junction unmatched. This CDR3 is built from 14 residues. Germline V gene data show CDR1 as SGHRS and CDR2 as YFSETQ. DNA for the CDR3: TGCGCCAGCAGCTACCGACAGGGGCCGGAGACCCAGTACTTC. Translated: CASSYRQGPETQYF.

The chain links TRBV9 to TRBJ2-3; no clear D. Germline assignment: CDR1 SGDLS and CDR2 YYNGEE. The germline V and J ends were trimmed by 4 bases and 4 bases, with 10 bases remaining between them. This CDR3 contains 13 residues. CDR3 protein: CASSLFEADTQYF. For the CDR3, the DNA is TGTGCCAGCAGCCTCTTCGAGGCAGATACGCAGTATTTT.

J is TRBJ2-3 and V is TRBV4-3; 11 bases are a match to TRBD2. Germline assignment: CDR1 LGHNA and CDR2 YSLEER. J lost 4 bases, V lost 5 bases, and 11 bases had no gene match. CDR3 length: 17 amino acids. The DNA for the CDR3 is TGCGCCAGCAGCTCAGGGATAGCGGGGGGGCACGCAGATACGCAGTATTTT. Translation: CASSSGIAGGHADTQYF.

The genes are TRBV6-5 and TRBJ2-3; 8 nucleotides agree with TRBD2. Germline lookup yields CDR1 MNHEY and CDR2 SVGAGI. Losses at the gene ends were 6 bases for V and 6 bases for J; bases not matched to a gene: 8. This CDR3 is 14 amino acids long. The CDR3 loop is CASRSGGQPDTQYF. DNA for the CDR3: TGTGCCAGCAGGTCGGGGGGGCAACCCGATACGCAGTATTTT.

This chain uses TRBV27 with TRBJ1-6, with a possible D match to TRBD1 (6 bases). The V gene's germline CDR1 is MNHEY and CDR2 SMNVEV (reference sequence). The CDR3 is made up of 15 amino acids. Trimming cost V 4 bases and J 8 bases, with 15 bases left between them. Written as DNA, the CDR3 is TGTGCCAGCAGTTCACGTCAGGGGAGGGATTCACCCCTCCACTTT. This encodes CASSSRQGRDSPLHF.

There are a few counts of this clone. CDR3 residues: CASSLTGQSSYEQYF. The CDR3 bases are TGCGCCAGCAGCTTAACGGGACAGAGCTCCTACGAGCAGTACTTC. The gene calls are TRBV5-1 and TRBJ2-7; 7 nucleotides match TRBD1. Germline assignment: CDR1 SGHRS and CDR2 YFSETQ. The CDR3 length is 15 residues. Germline trimming cut 2 bases from V and 0 bases from J; bases unmatched to any gene: 5. The variable domain in full, completed from reference TRBV5-1 and TRBJ2-7, reads KAGVTQTPRYLIKTRGQQVTLSCSPISGHRSVSWYQQTPGQGLQFLFEYFSETQRNKGNFPGRFSGRQFSNSRSEMNVSTLELGDSALYLCASSLTGQSSYEQYFGPGTRLTVT.

The rearrangement uses TRBV7-9 and TRBJ1-5; D is perhaps TRBD1 (6 bases). Trimming stripped 10 bases from V and 0 bases from J, with 16 bases between. This CDR3 is built from 15 residues. Germline-derived CDR1 and CDR2 are SEHNR and FQNEAQ (reference sequence). The CDR3 sequence is CAIQDSEDSNQPQHF. The DNA of the CDR3 is TGTGCCATCCAGGACAGCGAAGATAGCAATCAGCCCCAGCATTTT.

The rearrangement links TRBV7-9 to TRBJ2-5; TRBD1 aligns across 7 bases. The junction had 1 base not matched to a gene; V was cut back by 1 base and J by 5 bases. The CDR3 has 13 amino acids. From germline, CDR1 is SEHNR and CDR2 FQNEAQ (reference sequence). CDR3 region: CASSLVDRETQYF. DNA for the CDR3: TGTGCCAGCAGCTTAGTGGACAGGGAGACCCAGTACTTC.

The V call is TRBV6-4, the J call TRBJ1-2; D perhaps matches TRBD1 (5 bases). Trimming took 3 bases from V and 4 from J, leaving 6 bases between them. This CDR3 contains 12 residues. Germline V gene data show CDR1 as MRHNA and CDR2 as SNTAGT. CDR3 in DNA: TGTGCCAGCAGTGAGCAGGGCTATGGCTACACCTTC. It yields the protein CASSEQGYGYTF.

This clone was seen a few times. This sequence joins TRBV2 and TRBJ1-3; D gene uncertain. CDR3 size: 15 residues. Germline V gene data show CDR1 as SNHLY and CDR2 as FYNNEI. V was shortened by 1 base and J by 2 bases, with 9 bases between the two germline ends. The DNA for the CDR3 is TGTGCCAGCAGTGAAGGACTTCGGGCTGGAAACACCATATATTTT. Translating it yields CASSEGLRAGNTIYF.

The gene calls are TRBV7-3 and TRBJ1-5; 10 bases are a match to TRBD1. Germline CDR1 SGHTA, CDR2 FQGTGA. J was trimmed by 1 base and V by 2 bases; bases with no gene match: 11. This CDR3 spans 19 amino acids. DNA of the CDR3: TGTGCCAGCAGCTTAGCTAGGGACAGGGGAACGGTCAGCAATCAGCCCCAGCATTTT. It codes for CASSLARDRGTVSNQPQHF.

The V gene is TRBV4-1, the J gene TRBJ2-6; 8 bases are shared with TRBD2. V shed 4 bases and J 0 bases; nucleotides not matched to a gene: 8. Germline loops: CDR1 MGHRA, CDR2 YSYEKL. The CDR3 runs to 18 residues. The CDR3 spells CASSLRSSGASGANVLTF. DNA of the CDR3: TGCGCCAGCAGCCTCAGGAGTAGCGGGGCCTCTGGGGCCAACGTCCTGACTTTC.

This rearrangement joins TRBV10-3 to TRBJ1-2, with TRBD1 identical over 7 bases. CDR1 is ENHRY and CDR2 is SYGVKD in the germline V gene. Trimming at V came to 7 bases and at J to 0 bases, leaving 8 bases not matched to a gene. The CDR3 sequence is 15 residues long. In DNA form, the CDR3 reads TGTGCCATCACCCCCGGGACAGCAACTAACTATGGCTACACCTTC. This gives the protein CAITPGTATNYGYTF.

This chain uses TRBV30 with TRBJ2-5, with 7 bases lining up with TRBD1. Germline CDR1 reads GTSNPN; CDR2 reads SVGIG (reference sequence). The CDR3 spans 15 residues. Germline trimming cut 4 bases from V and 2 bases from J; bases unmatched to any gene: 10. CDR3 sequence (DNA): TGTGCCTGGATCCCACAGAGGGACAGTCAAGAGACCCAGTACTTC. Translation gives CAWIPQRDSQETQYF.

The chain couples TRBV9 to TRBJ2-1, with D perhaps matching TRBD2 (6 bases). Trimming removed 4 bases at V and 10 bases at J, with 21 bases between. Germline-derived CDR1 and CDR2 are SGDLS and YYNGEE. CDR3 size: 15 residues. Here the CDR3 reads CASSPHPGLGVEQFF. The CDR3 DNA follows: TGTGCCAGCAGCCCCCACCCGGGACTGGGCGTCGAGCAGTTCTTC.